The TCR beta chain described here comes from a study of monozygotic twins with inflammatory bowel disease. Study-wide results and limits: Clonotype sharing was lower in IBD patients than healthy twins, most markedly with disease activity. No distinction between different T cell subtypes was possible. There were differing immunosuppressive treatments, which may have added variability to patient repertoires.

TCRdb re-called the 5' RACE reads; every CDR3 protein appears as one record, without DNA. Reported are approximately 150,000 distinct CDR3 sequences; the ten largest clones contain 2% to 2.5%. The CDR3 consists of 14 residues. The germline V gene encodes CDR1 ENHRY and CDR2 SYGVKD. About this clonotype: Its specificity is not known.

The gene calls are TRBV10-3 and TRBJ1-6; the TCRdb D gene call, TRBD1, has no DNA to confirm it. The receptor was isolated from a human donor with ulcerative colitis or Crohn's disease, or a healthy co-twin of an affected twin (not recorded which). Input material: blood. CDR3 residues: CAISEGGMISPLHF.